This TCR beta chain originates from a study of neoadjuvant nivolumab and ipilimumab in lung cancer. Clones were sequenced by immunoSEQ multiplex PCR, and TCRdb holds only the in-frame ones, with some missing. Altogether a few thousand clones are present, around 88% being singletons, with the ten largest covering more than 2%. Concerning this clone: What it binds is not known.

General observations from the study: From pretherapy to surgery, tumor richness and clonality rose with dual therapy. Pathologic regression was not significantly tied to TCR clonality. Only a small number of samples underwent TCR sequencing.

This TCR was recovered from an adult with non-small cell lung cancer. The sample here was tumor tissue, taken after neoadjuvant nivolumab, alone or with ipilimumab, at or shortly before surgery.

The CDR3 sequence is CASRSGQPNSPLHF. In DNA form, the CDR3 reads TGCGCCAGCAGATCCGGACAGCCTAATTCACCCCTCCACTTT. The chain is built from TRBV5-1 and TRBJ1-6; D might be TRBD1 (6 bases). The CDR3 totals 14 residues. The germline CDR1 and CDR2 sequences are SGHRS and YFSETQ. V was pared by 5 bases and J by 6 bases, with 12 bases between.